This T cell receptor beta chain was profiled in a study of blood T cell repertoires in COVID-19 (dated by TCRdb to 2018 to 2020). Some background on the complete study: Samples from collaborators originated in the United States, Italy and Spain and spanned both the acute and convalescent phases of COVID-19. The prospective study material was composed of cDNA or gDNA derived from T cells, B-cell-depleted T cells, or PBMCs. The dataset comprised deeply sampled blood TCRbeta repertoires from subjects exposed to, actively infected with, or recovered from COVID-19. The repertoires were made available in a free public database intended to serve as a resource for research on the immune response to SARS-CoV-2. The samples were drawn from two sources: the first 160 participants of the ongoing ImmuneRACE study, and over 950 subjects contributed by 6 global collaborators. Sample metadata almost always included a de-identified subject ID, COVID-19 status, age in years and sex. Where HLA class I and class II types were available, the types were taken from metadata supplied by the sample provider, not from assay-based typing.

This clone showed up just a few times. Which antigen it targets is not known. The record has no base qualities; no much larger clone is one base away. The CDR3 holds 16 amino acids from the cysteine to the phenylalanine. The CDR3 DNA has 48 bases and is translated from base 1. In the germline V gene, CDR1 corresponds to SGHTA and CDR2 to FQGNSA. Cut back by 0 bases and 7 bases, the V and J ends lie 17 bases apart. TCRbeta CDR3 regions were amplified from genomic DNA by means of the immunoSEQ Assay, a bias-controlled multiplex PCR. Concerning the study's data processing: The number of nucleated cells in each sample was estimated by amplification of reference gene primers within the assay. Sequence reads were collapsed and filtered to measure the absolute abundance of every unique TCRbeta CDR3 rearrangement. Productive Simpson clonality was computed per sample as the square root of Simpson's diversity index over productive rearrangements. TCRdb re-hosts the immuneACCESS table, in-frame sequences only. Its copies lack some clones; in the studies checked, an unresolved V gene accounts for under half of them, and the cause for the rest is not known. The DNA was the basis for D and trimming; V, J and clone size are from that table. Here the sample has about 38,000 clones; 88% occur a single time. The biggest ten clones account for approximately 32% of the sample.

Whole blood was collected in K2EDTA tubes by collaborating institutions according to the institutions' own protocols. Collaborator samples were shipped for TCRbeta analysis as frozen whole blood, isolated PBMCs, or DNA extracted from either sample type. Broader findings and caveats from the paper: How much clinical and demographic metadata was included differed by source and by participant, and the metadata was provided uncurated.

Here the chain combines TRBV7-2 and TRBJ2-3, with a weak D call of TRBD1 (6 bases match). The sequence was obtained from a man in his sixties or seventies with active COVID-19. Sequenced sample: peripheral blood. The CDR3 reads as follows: CASSLAAGRGRYTQYF. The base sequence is TGTGCCAGCAGCTTAGCGGCCGGCAGGGGACGGTATACGCAGTATTTT. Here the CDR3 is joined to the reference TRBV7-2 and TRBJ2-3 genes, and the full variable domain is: GAGVSQSPSNKVTEKGKDVELRCDPISGHTALYWYRQSLGQGLEFLIYFQGNSAPDKSGLPSDRFSAERTGGSVSTLTIQRTQQEDSAVYLCASSLAAGRGRYTQYFGPGTRLTVL.